This T cell receptor (beta chain) comes out of a study of shared clonotypes between healthy human individuals. Sequencing was at deep level. Tens of thousands of T cell genomes, or about 200 ng DNA, went into the sorted-subset replicate PCRs. Here immunoSEQ multiplex PCR was the method, and the copy in TCRdb shows in-frame clones only, minus some. In the table there are roughly 2.1 million clones, about 93% of which are singletons. Only CD45RO-negative cells positively selected for CCR7 counted as naive CD8 cells, so terminally differentiated effector memory CD45RA+ cells were excluded. Germline assignment: CDR1 SQVTM and CDR2 ANQGSEA. The CDR3 runs 14 residues. With 2 bases removed from V and 0 bases from J, the gap between germline ends came to 8 bases. This clone was seen only once.

The chain links TRBV29-1 to TRBJ2-1, with D tentatively TRBD2 (5 bases). The sample consisted of naive CD8+ T cells from PBMCs. The receptor was isolated from a man aged 18 to 30 in good health. Some clones in this sample may be carry-over from other donors' samples. The CDR3 reads CSVEPGISYNEQFF. The CDR3 DNA sequence: TGCAGCGTTGAACCCGGGATCTCCTACAATGAGCAGTTCTTC.